The 14 T cell receptor beta chains in this list originate from one sample, sequenced in a study of PD-L1 blockade in urothelial cancer. TCRdb keeps only in-frame clones here, not all; method: immunoSEQ multiplex PCR. This sample has around 70,000 clones, with less than 90% found just once. The sample was PBMCs, taken around atezolizumab (anti-PD-L1) treatment. Receptors were obtained from a man aged 65 to 85 with urothelial cancer.

The chain couples TRBV5-8 to TRBJ2-1; 7 nucleotides agree with TRBD2. V gave up 0 bases and J gave up 4 bases; unmatched junction bases: 10. The CDR3 length is 17 residues. Germline CDR1 is SGHTS and CDR2 is YDEGEE. Written as DNA, the CDR3 is TGTGCCAGCAGCTTGGATCGGGGCGGGAGAAGGTACAATGAGCAGTTCTTC. Its translation is CASSLDRGGRRYNEQFF.

The chain uses TRBV27 and TRBJ2-3; 13 bases fit TRBD2. Germline-derived CDR1 and CDR2 are MNHEY and SMNVEV (reference sequence). The CDR3 runs 16 residues. V shed 5 bases and J 0 bases; nucleotides not matched to a gene: 2. CDR3 region: CASSAGLAGSTDTQYF. The CDR3 DNA reads TGTGCCAGCAGTGCGGGACTAGCGGGGAGCACAGATACGCAGTATTTT.

The chain couples TRBV5-1 to TRBJ2-3; D is possibly TRBD2 (6 bases). This CDR3 has 14 amino acids. Trimming removed 2 bases from V and 6 bases from J, with 13 bases in between. CDR1 is SGHRS, CDR2 YFSETQ, per germline. The CDR3 DNA is TGCGCCAGCAGCTTTAGCGGCGGAGGGGATACGCAGTATTTT. Protein product: CASSFSGGGDTQYF.

The chain links TRBV5-4 to TRBJ2-2; D may be TRBD1 (6 bases). CDR3 size: 15 residues. With 0 bases removed from V and 7 bases from J, the gap between germline ends came to 13 bases. Germline CDR1 SGHNT, CDR2 YYREEE (reference sequence). The DNA of the CDR3 is TGTGCCAGCAGCTTGGATGGGGGCTCTGTCGGGGAGCTGTTTTTT. Translation gives CASSLDGGSVGELFF.

This chain links TRBV7-9 with TRBJ2-7; TRBD1 agrees at 8 bases. The CDR3 sequence is 17 residues long. The germline gives CDR1 SEHNR, CDR2 FQNEAQ (reference sequence). Losses at the gene ends were 0 bases for V and 0 bases for J; bases not matched to a gene: 7. Here the CDR3 reads CASSLALRDRSSYEQYF. The CDR3 bases are TGTGCCAGCAGCTTAGCCCTGCGGGACAGGAGCTCCTACGAGCAGTACTTC.

V gene TRBV7-8 combines with J gene TRBJ2-7; TRBD2 might be the D (5 bases). From germline, CDR1 is SGHVS and CDR2 FQNEAQ. This CDR3 spans 14 amino acids. Trimming left V 5 bases short and J 6 bases short, with 17 bases between. CDR3 nucleotides: TGTGCCAGCAGCCCCTCCGGGAAGGTCCTCGAGCAGTACTTC. Protein sequence: CASSPSGKVLEQYF.

This rearrangement joins TRBV19 to TRBJ2-7, with 7 nucleotides matching TRBD2. Germline CDR1 reads LNHDA; CDR2 reads SQIVND (reference sequence). V lost 7 bases, J lost 0 bases, and 6 bases stayed unmatched. The CDR3 extends over 14 amino acids. CDR3: CASKLASSSYEQYF. For the CDR3, the DNA is TGTGCCAGTAAACTAGCGTCCAGCTCCTACGAGCAGTACTTC. The whole variable domain, remainder taken from reference TRBV19 and TRBJ2-7, is DGGITQSPKYLFRKEGQNVTLSCEQNLNHDAMYWYRQDPGQGLRLIYYSQIVNDFQKGDIAEGYSVSREKKESFPLTVTSAQKNPTAFYLCASKLASSSYEQYFGPGTRLTVT.

The chain couples TRBV7-8 to TRBJ2-5, with TRBD2 identical over 8 bases. The CDR3 spans 14 residues. V was clipped by 5 bases and J by 1 base; unmatched bases: 3. The V gene's germline CDR1 is SGHVS and CDR2 FQNEAQ. The CDR3 DNA reads TGTGCCAGCAGCCCAACTAGCGGCCAAGAGACCCAGTACTTC. Its protein is CASSPTSGQETQYF.

The gene calls are TRBV6-5 and TRBJ1-1; D remains unclear. Germline CDR1 and CDR2: MNHEY and SVGAGI. The CDR3 loop spans 15 amino acids. Between the trimmed V and J ends, which lost 5 bases and 2 bases, there was a span of 15 bases. The DNA of the CDR3 is TGTGCCAGCAGTCACCGGGCGGGGATAAACACTGAAGCTTTCTTT. It yields the protein CASSHRAGINTEAFF.

The chain carries TRBV5-1 and TRBJ1-2; no clear D. The CDR3 is 15 residues long. CDR1 is SGHRS and CDR2 is YFSETQ in the germline V gene. V lost 0 bases, J lost 4 bases, and 13 bases lay in between. The CDR3 nucleotides are TGCGCCAGCAGCTTGGCCCCGGTTGGAGTCTATGGCTACACCTTC. This codes for CASSLAPVGVYGYTF. The variable domain in full, completed from reference TRBV5-1 and TRBJ1-2, reads KAGVTQTPRYLIKTRGQQVTLSCSPISGHRSVSWYQQTPGQGLQFLFEYFSETQRNKGNFPGRFSGRQFSNSRSEMNVSTLELGDSALYLCASSLAPVGVYGYTFGSGTRLTVV.

This clone was observed a few times. This chain joins TRBV11-2 and TRBJ2-3, with a tentative D call TRBD1 (6 bases). This CDR3 spans 15 amino acids. Germline CDR1 is SGHAT and CDR2 is FQNNGV. V was trimmed by 1 base and J by 1 base, leaving 9 bases between them. CDR3 sequence (DNA): TGTGCCAGCAGCTTAGGTTACAGGGGCACAGATACGCAGTATTTT. It yields the protein CASSLGYRGTDTQYF. Drawing the rest from reference TRBV11-2 and TRBJ2-3, the complete variable domain is EAGVAQSPRYKIIEKRQSVAFWCNPISGHATLYWYQQILGQGPKLLIQFQNNGVVDDSQLPKDRFSAERLKGVDSTLKIQPAKLEDSAVYLCASSLGYRGTDTQYFGPGTRLTVL.

The chain combines TRBV12-5 with TRBJ1-2, with D tentatively TRBD1 (5 bases). V gave up 6 bases and J gave up 4 bases, with 12 bases separating them. This CDR3 is built from 13 residues. The germline V gene has CDR1 LGHNT and CDR2 FRNRAP. The CDR3 coding sequence is TGTGCTAGTGGATACGGGGGGGGCTATGGCTACACCTTC. Amino acid sequence: CASGYGGGYGYTF. Using reference TRBV12-5 and TRBJ1-2 for the parts outside the CDR3, the full variable domain is DARVTQTPRHKVTEMGQEVTMRCQPILGHNTVFWYRQTMMQGLELLAYFRNRAPLDDSGMPKDRFSAEMPDATLATLKIQPSEPRDSAVYFCASGYGGGYGYTFGSGTRLTVV.

This clone appeared once. V gene TRBV5-4 combines with J gene TRBJ2-1, with 13 nucleotides matching TRBD2. J was trimmed by 1 base and V by 5 bases; bases with no gene match: 15. CDR1 is SGHNT and CDR2 is YYREEE in the germline V gene (reference sequence). This CDR3 region has 20 residues. CDR3 bases: TGTGCCAGCAGGGCGAGTGGGGGACTAGCGGGATCTAGGTCCTACAATGAGCAGTTCTTC. It encodes CASRASGGLAGSRSYNEQFF.

The chain is built from TRBV11-2 and TRBJ1-1; TRBD1 is a possible D gene (6 bases). V was cut by 5 bases and J by 0 bases, with 13 bases left in between. Per germline, CDR1 SGHAT and CDR2 FQNNGV. This CDR3 spans 15 amino acids. The CDR3 sequence: CASSPQGQLNTEAFF. The CDR3 nucleotides read TGTGCCAGCAGCCCACAGGGACAATTGAACACTGAAGCTTTCTTT.